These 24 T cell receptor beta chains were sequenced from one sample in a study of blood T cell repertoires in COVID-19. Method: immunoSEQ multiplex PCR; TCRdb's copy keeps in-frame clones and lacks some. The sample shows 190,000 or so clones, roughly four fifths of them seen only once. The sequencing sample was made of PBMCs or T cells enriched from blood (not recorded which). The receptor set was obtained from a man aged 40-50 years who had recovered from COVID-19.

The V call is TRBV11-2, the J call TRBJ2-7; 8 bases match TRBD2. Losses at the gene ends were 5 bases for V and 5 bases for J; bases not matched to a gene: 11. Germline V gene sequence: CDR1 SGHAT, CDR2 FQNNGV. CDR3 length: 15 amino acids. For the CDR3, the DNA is TGTGCCAGCAGCGACGAGGCGGGAGGTTCCGACGAGCAGTACTTC. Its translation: CASSDEAGGSDEQYF.

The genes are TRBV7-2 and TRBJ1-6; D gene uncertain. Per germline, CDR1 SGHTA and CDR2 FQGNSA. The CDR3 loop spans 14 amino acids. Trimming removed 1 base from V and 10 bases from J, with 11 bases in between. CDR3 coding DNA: TGTGCCAGCAGCTTAGAACGGGTAGGCTCACCCCTCCACTTT. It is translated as CASSLERVGSPLHF.

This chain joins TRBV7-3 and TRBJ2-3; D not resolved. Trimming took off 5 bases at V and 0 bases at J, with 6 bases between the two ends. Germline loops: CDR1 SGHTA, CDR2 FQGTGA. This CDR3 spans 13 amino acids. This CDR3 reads CASSLLSTDTQYF. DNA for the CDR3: TGTGCCAGCAGCCTCCTCAGCACAGATACGCAGTATTTT.

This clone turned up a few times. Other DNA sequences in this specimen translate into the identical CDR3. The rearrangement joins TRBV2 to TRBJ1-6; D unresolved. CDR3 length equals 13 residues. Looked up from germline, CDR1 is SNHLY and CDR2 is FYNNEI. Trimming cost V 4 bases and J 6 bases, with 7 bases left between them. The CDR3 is CASSAEVNSPLHF. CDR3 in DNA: TGTGCCAGCAGTGCGGAGGTTAATTCACCCCTCCACTTT. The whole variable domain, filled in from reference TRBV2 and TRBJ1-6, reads EPEVTQTPSHQVTQMGQEVILRCVPISNHLYFYWYRQILGQKVEFLVSFYNNEISEKSEIFDDQFSVERPDGSNFTLKIRSTKLEDSAMYFCASSAEVNSPLHFGNGTRLTVT.

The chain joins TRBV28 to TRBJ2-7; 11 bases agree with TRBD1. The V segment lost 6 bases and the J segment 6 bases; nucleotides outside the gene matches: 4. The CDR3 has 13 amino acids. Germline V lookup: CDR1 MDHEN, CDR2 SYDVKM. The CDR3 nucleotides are TGTGCCAGCAGCGGGACAGGGGGACCCGAGCAGTACTTC. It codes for CASSGTGGPEQYF.

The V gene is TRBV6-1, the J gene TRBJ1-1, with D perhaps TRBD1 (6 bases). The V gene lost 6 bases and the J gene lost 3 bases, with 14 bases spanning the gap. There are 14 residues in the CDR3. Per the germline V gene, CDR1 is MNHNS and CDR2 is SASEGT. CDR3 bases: TGTGCCAGCAGAGAAATCAACAGGGACACTGAAGCTTTCTTT. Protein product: CASREINRDTEAFF.

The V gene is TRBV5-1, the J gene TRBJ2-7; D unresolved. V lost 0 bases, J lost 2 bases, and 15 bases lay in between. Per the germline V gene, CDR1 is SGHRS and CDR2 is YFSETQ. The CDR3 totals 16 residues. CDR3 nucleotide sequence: TGCGCCAGCAGCTTGGGCGGTATTCCCTCTGCCTACGAGCAGTACTTC. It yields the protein CASSLGGIPSAYEQYF. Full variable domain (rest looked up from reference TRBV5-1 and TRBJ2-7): KAGVTQTPRYLIKTRGQQVTLSCSPISGHRSVSWYQQTPGQGLQFLFEYFSETQRNKGNFPGRFSGRQFSNSRSEMNVSTLELGDSALYLCASSLGGIPSAYEQYFGPGTRLTVT.

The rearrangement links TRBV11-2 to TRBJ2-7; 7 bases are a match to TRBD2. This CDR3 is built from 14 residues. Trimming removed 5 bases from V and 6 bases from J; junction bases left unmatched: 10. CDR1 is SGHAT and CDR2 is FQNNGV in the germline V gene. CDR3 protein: CASSPTTSFGEQYV. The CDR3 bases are TGTGCCAGCAGCCCAACGACTAGCTTCGGCGAGCAGTACGTC.

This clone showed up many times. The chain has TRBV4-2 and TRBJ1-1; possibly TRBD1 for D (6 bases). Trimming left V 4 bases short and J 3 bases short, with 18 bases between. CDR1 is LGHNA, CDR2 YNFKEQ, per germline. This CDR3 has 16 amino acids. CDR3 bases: TGTGCCAGCAGCCGGACAGTCCGTGGGTGGGACACTGAAGCTTTCTTT. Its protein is CASSRTVRGWDTEAFF.

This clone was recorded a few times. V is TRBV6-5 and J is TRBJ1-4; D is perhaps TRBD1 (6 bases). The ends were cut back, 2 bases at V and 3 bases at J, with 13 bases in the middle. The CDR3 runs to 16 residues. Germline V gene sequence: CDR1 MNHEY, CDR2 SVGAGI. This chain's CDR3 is CASSYARGRANEKLFF. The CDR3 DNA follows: TGTGCCAGCAGTTACGCCAGGGGTCGGGCTAATGAAAAACTGTTTTTT.

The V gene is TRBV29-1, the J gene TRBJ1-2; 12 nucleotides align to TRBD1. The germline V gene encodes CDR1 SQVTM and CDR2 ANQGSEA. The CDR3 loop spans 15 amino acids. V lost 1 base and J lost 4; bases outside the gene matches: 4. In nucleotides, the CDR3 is TGCAGCGTTGAAGGGCCGGGACAGGGGGCCTATGGCTACACCTTC. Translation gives CSVEGPGQGAYGYTF.

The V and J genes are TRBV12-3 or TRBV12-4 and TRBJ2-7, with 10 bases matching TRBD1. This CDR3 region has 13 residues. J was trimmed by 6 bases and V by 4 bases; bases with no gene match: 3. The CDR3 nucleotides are TGTGCCAGCAGTTCAGGGACAGGGGTCGAGCAGTACTTC. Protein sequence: CASSSGTGVEQYF.

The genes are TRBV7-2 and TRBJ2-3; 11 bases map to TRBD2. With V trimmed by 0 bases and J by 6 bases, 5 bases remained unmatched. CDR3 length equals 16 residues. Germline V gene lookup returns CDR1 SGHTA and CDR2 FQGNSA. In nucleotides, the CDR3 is TGTGCCAGCAGCTTAGCGTCTAGCGGGAGGAGTGATACGCAGTATTTT. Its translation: CASSLASSGRSDTQYF.

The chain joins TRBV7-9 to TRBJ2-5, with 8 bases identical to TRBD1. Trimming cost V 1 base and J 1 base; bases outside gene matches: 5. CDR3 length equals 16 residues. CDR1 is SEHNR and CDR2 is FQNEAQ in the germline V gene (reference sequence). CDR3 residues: CASSLGGQAIQETQYF. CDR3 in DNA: TGTGCCAGCAGCTTAGGGGGACAGGCCATCCAAGAGACCCAGTACTTC.

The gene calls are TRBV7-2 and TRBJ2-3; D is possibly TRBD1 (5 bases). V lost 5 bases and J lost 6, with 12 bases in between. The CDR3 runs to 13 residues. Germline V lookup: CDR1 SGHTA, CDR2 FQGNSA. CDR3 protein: CASSPDSKDTQYF. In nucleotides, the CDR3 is TGTGCCAGCAGCCCCGACAGCAAGGATACGCAGTATTTT.

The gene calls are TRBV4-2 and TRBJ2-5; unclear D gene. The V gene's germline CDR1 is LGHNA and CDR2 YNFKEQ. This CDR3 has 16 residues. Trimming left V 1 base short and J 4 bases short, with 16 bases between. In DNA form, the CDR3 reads TGTGCCAGCAGCCAAGCGGTGGAAGGAGTACGAGAGACCCAGTACTTC. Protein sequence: CASSQAVEGVRETQYF.

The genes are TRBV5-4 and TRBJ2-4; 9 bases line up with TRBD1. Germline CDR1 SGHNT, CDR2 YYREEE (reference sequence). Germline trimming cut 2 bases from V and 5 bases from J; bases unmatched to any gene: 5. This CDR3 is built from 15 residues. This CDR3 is CASSFRDRVENIQYF. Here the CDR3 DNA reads TGTGCCAGCAGCTTCCGGGACAGGGTGGAAAACATTCAGTACTTC. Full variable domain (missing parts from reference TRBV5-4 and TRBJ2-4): ETGVTQSPTHLIKTRGQQVTLRCSSQSGHNTVSWYQQALGQGPQFIFQYYREEENGRGNFPPRFSGLQFPNYSSELNVNALELDDSALYLCASSFRDRVENIQYFGAGTRLSVL.

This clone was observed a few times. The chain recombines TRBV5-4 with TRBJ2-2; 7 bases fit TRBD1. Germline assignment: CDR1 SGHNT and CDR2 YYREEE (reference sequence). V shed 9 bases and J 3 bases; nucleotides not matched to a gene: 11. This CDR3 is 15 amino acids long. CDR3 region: CANRTGARDTGELFF. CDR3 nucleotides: TGTGCCAACCGCACAGGGGCCCGGGACACCGGGGAGCTGTTTTTT.

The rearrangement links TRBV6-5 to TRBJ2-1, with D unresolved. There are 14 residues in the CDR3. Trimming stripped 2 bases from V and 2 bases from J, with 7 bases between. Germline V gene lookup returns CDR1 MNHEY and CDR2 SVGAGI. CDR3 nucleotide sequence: TGTGCCAGCAGTTACCAGATAACCTACAATGAGCAGTTCTTC. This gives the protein CASSYQITYNEQFF.

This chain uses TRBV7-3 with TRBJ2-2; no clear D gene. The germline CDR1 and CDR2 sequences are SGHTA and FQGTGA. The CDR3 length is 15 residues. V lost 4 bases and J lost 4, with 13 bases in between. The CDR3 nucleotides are TGTGCCAGCAGCTCTCAGTTGCCCAGCACCGGGGAGCTGTTTTTT. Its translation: CASSSQLPSTGELFF.

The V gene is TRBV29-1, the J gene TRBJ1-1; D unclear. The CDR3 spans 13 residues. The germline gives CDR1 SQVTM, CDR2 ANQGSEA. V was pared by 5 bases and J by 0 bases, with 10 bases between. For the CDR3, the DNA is TGCAGCGTTTATGAACTAATGAACACTGAAGCTTTCTTT. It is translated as CSVYELMNTEAFF.

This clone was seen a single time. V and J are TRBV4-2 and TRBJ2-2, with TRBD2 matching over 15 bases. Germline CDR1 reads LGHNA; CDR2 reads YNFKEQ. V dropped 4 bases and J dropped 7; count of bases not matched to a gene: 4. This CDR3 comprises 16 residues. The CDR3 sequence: CASSPGLAGGGGELFF. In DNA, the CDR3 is TGTGCCAGCAGCCCCGGACTAGCGGGAGGGGGCGGGGAGCTGTTTTTT.

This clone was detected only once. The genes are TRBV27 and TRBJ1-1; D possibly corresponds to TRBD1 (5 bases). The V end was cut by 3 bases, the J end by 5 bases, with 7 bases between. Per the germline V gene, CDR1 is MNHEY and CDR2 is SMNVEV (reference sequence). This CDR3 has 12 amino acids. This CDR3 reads CASSFRGTEAFF. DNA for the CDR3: TGTGCCAGCAGTTTTCGGGGGACTGAAGCTTTCTTT.

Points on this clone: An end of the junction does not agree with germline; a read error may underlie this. The CDR3 DNA reads TGTGCGAGCACGGTGAGTTTCTGGTTTTCCTGCCCTATCGAGCAGTACTTC. Translation gives CASTVSFWFSCPIEQYF. This chain joins TRBV28 and TRBJ2-7; no reliable D call. CDR1 is MDHEN and CDR2 is SYDVKM in the germline V gene. CDR3 length equals 17 residues.